The next 17 T cell receptor beta chains were all read from a single sample in a study of control samples from healthy donors and cancer patients. Clones were sequenced by immunoSEQ multiplex PCR, and TCRdb holds only the in-frame ones, with some missing. The table shows about 21,000 clones, with around four fifths occurring only once. The specimen sequenced was PBMCs. The source is a man aged 55 to 69 with colorectal cancer.

The chain couples TRBV10-3 to TRBJ2-4; D is unclear. The CDR3 sequence is 13 residues long. Germline CDR1 reads ENHRY; CDR2 reads SYGVKD. V dropped 3 bases and J dropped 10 bases, with 13 bases sitting between them. CDR3: CAISDHNQVIQYF. CDR3 sequence (DNA): TGTGCCATCAGTGACCACAATCAGGTTATTCAGTACTTC.

This clone showed up just once. The chain's CDR3 is CASSQESIRLNSPLHF. CDR3 DNA sequence: TGTGCCAGCAGCCAAGAAAGTATTCGGTTGAATTCACCCCTCCACTTT. The rearrangement joins TRBV14 to TRBJ1-6; D remains unclear. V was shortened by 0 bases and J by 7 bases, with 13 bases between the two germline ends. The CDR3 runs to 16 residues. CDR1 SGHDN and CDR2 FVKESK come from the germline V gene.

The rearrangement joins TRBV4-1 to TRBJ1-1, with TRBD1 identical over 7 bases. Germline V gene data show CDR1 as MGHRA and CDR2 as YSYEKL. This CDR3 has 15 amino acids. Unmatched junction bases numbered 6, after V lost 3 bases and J lost 2 bases. In nucleotides, the CDR3 is TGCGCCAGCAGCCAGACGGGACAGTTTAACACTGAAGCTTTCTTT. Translating gives CASSQTGQFNTEAFF.

This clone was detected once. The chain links TRBV7-2 to TRBJ2-7, with no clear D. Germline CDR1 and CDR2: SGHTA and FQGNSA. V shed 1 base and J shed 7 bases, with 14 bases lying between them. The CDR3 sequence is 14 residues long. In DNA, the CDR3 is TGTGCCAGCAGCTTAGTATGGGCCGCAGGAGAGCAGTACTTC. Its translation: CASSLVWAAGEQYF.

The V call is TRBV2, the J call TRBJ2-5; perhaps TRBD1 as D (6 bases). The V gene lost 11 bases and the J gene lost 1 base, with 14 bases spanning the gap. Germline V gene data show CDR1 as SNHLY and CDR2 as FYNNEI. The CDR3 contains 13 residues. CDR3 bases: TGTGCCGACAGGACCGACAGCCAAGAGACCCAGTACTTC. Its translation: CADRTDSQETQYF. Filled out from reference TRBV2 and TRBJ2-5, the complete variable domain reads EPEVTQTPSHQVTQMGQEVILRCVPISNHLYFYWYRQILGQKVEFLVSFYNNEISEKSEIFDDQFSVERPDGSNFTLKIRSTKLEDSAMYFCADRTDSQETQYFGPGTRLLVL.

The chain joins TRBV7-8 to TRBJ1-6; D perhaps matches TRBD1 (5 bases). Trimming left V 5 bases short and J 9 bases short, with 11 bases between. This CDR3 comprises 13 residues. The germline V gene encodes CDR1 SGHVS and CDR2 FQNEAQ. Here the CDR3 reads CASSILRGSPLHF. The CDR3 coding sequence is TGTGCCAGCAGCATCCTGAGGGGTTCACCCCTCCACTTT.

Only a few counts were recorded for this clone. This chain uses TRBV7-8 with TRBJ1-1; no firm D call. This CDR3 is 14 amino acids long. The germline gives CDR1 SGHVS, CDR2 FQNEAQ. V gave up 6 bases and J gave up 0 bases, with 11 bases separating them. The CDR3 bases are TGTGCCAGCAGTTTGCTCTCCATGAACACTGAAGCTTTCTTT. It specifies CASSLLSMNTEAFF.

This clone was counted once. The V call is TRBV19, the J call TRBJ2-5; D possibly corresponds to TRBD1 (5 bases). The V gene lost 8 bases and the J gene lost 1 base, with 20 bases spanning the gap. The CDR3 has 16 amino acids. Looked up from germline, CDR1 is LNHDA and CDR2 is SQIVND (reference sequence). The CDR3 here is CASSPVGRVGQETQYF. CDR3 nucleotides: TGTGCCAGTTCCCCCGTCGGCAGGGTGGGCCAAGAGACCCAGTACTTC.

In its sample, this clone was seen a few times. The chain carries TRBV10-3 and TRBJ1-5, with D unresolved. The CDR3 is 11 residues long. Trimming pared 3 bases from V and 11 bases from J, leaving 8 bases between. Per the germline V gene, CDR1 is ENHRY and CDR2 is SYGVKD. The CDR3: CAISEGGAQHF. Here the CDR3 DNA reads TGTGCCATCAGTGAAGGAGGAGCCCAGCATTTT.

This clone has just one count. The chain is built from TRBV5-5 and TRBJ2-3; TRBD2 matches at 8 bases. J was trimmed by 1 base and V by 5 bases; bases with no gene match: 6. The CDR3 runs 15 residues. Per the germline V gene, CDR1 is SGHKS and CDR2 is YYEKEE (reference sequence). The CDR3 spells CASSSGGRGTDTQYF. The DNA for the CDR3 is TGTGCCAGCAGTTCGGGGGGGCGGGGCACAGATACGCAGTATTTT.

This clone has only one observation. This rearrangement joins TRBV19 to TRBJ2-3, with unresolved D. CDR1 and CDR2 (germline): LNHDA, SQIVND (reference sequence). This CDR3 comprises 13 residues. Trimming shortened V by 8 bases and J by 6 bases, and 15 bases separated the two germline ends. The CDR3 spells CASRNLRADTQYF. CDR3 nucleotides: TGTGCCAGTCGAAACCTGAGAGCGGATACGCAGTATTTT.

The J gene is TRBJ1-2, the V gene TRBV4-1; TRBD1 might be the D (5 bases). The CDR3 length is 18 residues. Germline CDR1 and CDR2: MGHRA and YSYEKL. Trimming stripped 0 bases from V and 8 bases from J, with 25 bases between. The CDR3 region is CASSQDFRGAPPSMGYTF. The DNA for the CDR3 is TGCGCCAGCAGCCAAGACTTCCGAGGGGCACCTCCCTCTATGGGCTACACCTTC.

This clone appeared a single time. The V gene is TRBV5-6, the J gene TRBJ2-7; D could derive from TRBD1 or TRBD2 (6 bases each). Germline V CDR1 and CDR2: SGHDT, YYEEEE. The CDR3 has 15 amino acids. Trimming pared 4 bases from V and 6 bases from J, leaving 20 bases between. This CDR3 is CASSNSGGPIGEQYV. CDR3 in DNA: TGTGCCAGCAGCAATTCCGGGGGCCCCATCGGCGAGCAGTACGTC.

J is TRBJ2-7 and V is TRBV6-6; D possibly matches TRBD1 or TRBD2 (5 bases each). The CDR3 consists of 11 residues. CDR1 is MNHNY, CDR2 SVGAGI, per germline (reference sequence). Trimming cost V 11 bases and J 4 bases, with 12 bases left between them. CDR3 sequence: CAGRGTYEQYV. CDR3 coding DNA: TGTGCCGGCCGGGGCACTTACGAGCAGTACGTC.

The CDR3 reads CASSVGQGSTGNTIYF. The CDR3 DNA is TGTGCCAGCAGCGTAGGACAGGGTTCCACTGGAAACACCATATATTTT. The V and J genes are TRBV9 and TRBJ1-3; 7 bases agree with TRBD1. CDR3 length equals 16 residues. The junction had 5 bases not matched to a gene; V was cut back by 0 bases and J by 2 bases. The germline V gene encodes CDR1 SGDLS and CDR2 YYNGEE.

This clone was observed once. The rearrangement joins TRBV11-2 to TRBJ1-6; D might be TRBD1 (6 bases). The CDR3 length is 17 residues. Looked up from germline, CDR1 is SGHAT and CDR2 is FQNNGV. Trimming stripped 0 bases from V and 9 bases from J, with 18 bases between. The CDR3 DNA follows: TGTGCCAGCAGCTTAGATCTGGCGGGGGCGGGGGGTTCACCCCTCCACTTT. Its translation is CASSLDLAGAGGSPLHF.

The rearrangement links TRBV4-3 to TRBJ1-2; maybe TRBD1 (6 bases). This CDR3 spans 15 amino acids. The germline gives CDR1 LGHNA, CDR2 YSLEER. Trimming removed 0 bases at V and 8 bases at J, with 16 bases between. Here the CDR3 reads CASSQDQDYQGGYTF. The CDR3 bases are TGCGCCAGCAGCCAAGATCAAGACTATCAGGGGGGCTACACCTTC.